Presented here are 13 T cell receptor beta chains from one specimen sequenced in a study of blood T cell repertoires in COVID-19. Generated by immunoSEQ multiplex PCR, the TCRdb table keeps only in-frame clones and is missing some. Here the sample spans roughly 30,000 clones, 75% to 90% being singletons. The sequenced sample consisted of peripheral blood. Receptors were obtained from a man aged 70-80 years with active COVID-19.

This clone was observed a handful of times. The chain employs TRBV10-1 and TRBJ2-3, with 7 bases fitting TRBD2. Germline assignment: CDR1 WNHNN and CDR2 SYGVQD (reference sequence). The CDR3 runs 15 residues. The V and J ends lost 8 bases and 2 bases, in that order; junction bases with no gene match: 10. The CDR3 sequence is CASPTGLAVTDTQYF. In nucleotides, the CDR3 is TGCGCCAGCCCCACGGGCCTAGCGGTCACAGATACGCAGTATTTT.

The chain combines TRBV6-6 with TRBJ2-3; 7 bases are shared with TRBD2. V lost 4 bases, J lost 8 bases, and 3 bases stayed unmatched. This CDR3 spans 12 amino acids. The germline gives CDR1 MNHNY, CDR2 SVGAGI (reference sequence). DNA for the CDR3: TGTGCCAGCAGTTCTAGCGGAGGTACGCAGTATTTT. Its protein is CASSSSGGTQYF.

This chain connects TRBV11-2 to TRBJ1-3; a weak D match, TRBD1 (5 bases). This CDR3 has 15 amino acids. Per the germline V gene, CDR1 is SGHAT and CDR2 is FQNNGV. Between the trimmed V and J ends, which lost 3 bases and 0 bases, there was a span of 9 bases. The CDR3 region is CASSFDSFSGNTIYF. In DNA form, the CDR3 reads TGTGCCAGCAGCTTTGACAGTTTCTCTGGAAACACCATATATTTT.

This clone has only one observation. CDR3 protein: CASSFWGGSSYEQYF. CDR3 bases: TGTGCCAGCAGCTTTTGGGGAGGGAGCTCCTACGAGCAGTACTTC. V gene TRBV11-2 combines with J gene TRBJ2-7; the match to TRBD2 covers 7 bases. J lost 0 bases, V lost 3 bases, and 5 bases had no gene match. The CDR3 covers 15 residues. CDR1 and CDR2 (germline): SGHAT, FQNNGV.

This chain joins TRBV5-4 and TRBJ2-7, with 7 bases fitting TRBD1. Trimming removed 4 bases from V and 5 bases from J; junction bases left unmatched: 9. Germline CDR1 and CDR2: SGHNT and YYREEE (reference sequence). The CDR3 extends over 14 amino acids. CDR3 sequence reads: CASSASLDRNEQYF. CDR3 sequence (DNA): TGTGCCAGCAGCGCCTCCCTGGACAGGAACGAGCAGTACTTC.

The chain carries TRBV11-2 and TRBJ1-2; unclear D gene. The CDR3 contains 14 residues. Looked up from germline, CDR1 is SGHAT and CDR2 is FQNNGV. V lost 0 bases and J lost 5, with 10 bases in between. The chain's CDR3 is CASSLDTGRYGYTF. CDR3 in DNA: TGTGCCAGCAGCTTAGATACTGGTCGATATGGCTACACCTTC.

This clone was detected only a few times. CDR3 residues: CASSRDTKNIQYF. The CDR3 DNA sequence: TGTGCCAGCAGCCGGGACACCAAAAACATTCAGTACTTC. The V gene is TRBV2, the J gene TRBJ2-4; D perhaps matches TRBD1 (6 bases). The V gene's germline CDR1 is SNHLY and CDR2 FYNNEI. V was pared by 6 bases and J by 2 bases, with 8 bases between. There are 13 residues in the CDR3.

V usage is TRBV6-1 and J usage is TRBJ2-1, with D possibly being TRBD2 (7 bases). The germline V gene has CDR1 MNHNS and CDR2 SASEGT. The CDR3 contains 15 residues. Trimming took off 1 base at V and 8 bases at J, with 15 bases between the two ends. The CDR3 reads CASSEEEGGDDEQFF. Here the CDR3 DNA reads TGTGCCAGCAGTGAAGAGGAAGGGGGGGACGATGAGCAGTTCTTC.

The V gene is TRBV7-8, the J gene TRBJ1-5, with D perhaps TRBD1 (6 bases). Trimming shortened V by 2 bases and J by 2 bases, and 16 bases separated the two germline ends. This CDR3 is built from 17 residues. Germline V lookup: CDR1 SGHVS, CDR2 FQNEAQ. CDR3 nucleotides: TGTGCCAGCAGCTTATCCAACAGGGAGAAAGGCAATCAGCCCCAGCATTTT. It encodes CASSLSNREKGNQPQHF.

The chain carries TRBV30 and TRBJ2-4, with D possibly being TRBD1 (6 bases). Between the trimmed V and J ends, which lost 7 bases and 8 bases, there was a span of 15 bases. This CDR3 has 12 amino acids. Germline V gene data show CDR1 as GTSNPN and CDR2 as SVGIG (reference sequence). Here the CDR3 reads CAYQGGVDIQYF. For the CDR3, the DNA is TGTGCCTACCAAGGGGGAGTAGACATTCAGTACTTC.

The rearrangement links TRBV6-7 to TRBJ2-1; perhaps TRBD2 as D (6 bases). TRBV6-7 is designated an ORF whose function remains uncertain. The CDR3 totals 16 residues. Trimming took off 8 bases at V and 5 bases at J, with 22 bases between the two ends. The CDR3 sequence is CASHTQEGRDHNEQFF. The CDR3 DNA is TGTGCCAGCCACACCCAGGAGGGGAGAGATCACAATGAGCAGTTCTTC.

The chain uses TRBV27 and TRBJ1-5; 8 nucleotides agree with TRBD1. The junction had 9 bases not matched to a gene; V was cut back by 9 bases and J by 2 bases. Germline values: CDR1 MNHEY, CDR2 SMNVEV (reference sequence). The CDR3 has 15 amino acids. The CDR3 DNA is TGTGCCAGTCGAAACAGGGGGGTTCGCAATCAGCCCCAGCATTTT. Protein product: CASRNRGVRNQPQHF.

The chain uses TRBV7-8 and TRBJ2-5; 7 bases are a match to TRBD1. V lost 6 bases to trimming and J lost 3 bases; unmatched junction nucleotides: 7. CDR1 SGHVS and CDR2 FQNEAQ come from the germline V gene. This CDR3 is 14 amino acids long. CDR3 nucleotides: TGTGCCAGCAGACCCCGACAGGGTGAAGAGACCCAGTACTTC. Protein: CASRPRQGEETQYF. The entire variable domain, with the rest obtained from reference TRBV7-8 and TRBJ2-5, is as follows: GAGVSQSPRYKVAKRGQDVALRCDPISGHVSLFWYQQALGQGPEFLTYFQNEAQLDKSGLPSDRFFAERPEGSVSTLKIQRTQQEDSAVYLCASRPRQGEETQYFGPGTRLLVL.